A selection of T cell receptor beta chains follows, all from one sample in a study of blood T cells in healthy people across ages. One entry per CDR3 protein, called by TCRdb with MiXCR from the 5' RACE reads. This sample has hundreds of thousands of distinct CDR3 sequences, with 55% to 70% found just once. Input material: blood. The receptors stem from a man in his thirties or forties in good health. The CDR3 runs from the conserved cysteine through the conserved F or W. A D gene is named only where the DNA matches it firmly. Size tells how often a clone was seen (once, few, many) or the class of an expanded clone, and some rows leave it out.

abundance: many
j_gene: TRBJ2-7
d_gene: TRBD2
v_gene: TRBV27
len: 15
CDR3nt: TGTGCCAGCAGTCCCGGGACTAGCGGGAGTTACGAGCAGTACTTC
CDR3aa: CASSPGTSGSYEQYF

abundance: few
j_gene: TRBJ2-5
d_gene: .
v_gene: TRBV27
len: 16
CDR3nt: TGTGCCAGCAGTACAGGAGGACGCCCCCCTCAAGAGACCCAGTACTTC
CDR3aa: CASSTGGRPPQETQYF

abundance: .
j_gene: TRBJ2-7
d_gene: TRBD2
v_gene: TRBV2
len: 15
CDR3nt: TGTGCCAGCAGTGTTAGAGGACTAGCGCTGTACGAGCAGTACTTC
CDR3aa: CASSVRGLALYEQYF

abundance: .
j_gene: TRBJ2-7
d_gene: TRBD1
v_gene: TRBV12-3/TRBV12-4
len: 13
CDR3nt: TGTGCCAGCAGTTTTGAGACAGGGGACGAGCAGTACTTC
CDR3aa: CASSFETGDEQYF

abundance: few
j_gene: TRBJ2-1
d_gene: .
v_gene: TRBV29-1
len: 14
CDR3nt: TGCAGCGTTGGCAAGGACCTTCGGACCAATGAGCAGTTCTTC
CDR3aa: CSVGKDLRTNEQFF

abundance: .
j_gene: TRBJ2-7
d_gene: .
v_gene: TRBV7-9
len: 14
CDR3nt: TGTGCCAGCAGCCCCCGGGACTGGCACAACGAGCAGTACTTC
CDR3aa: CASSPRDWHNEQYF

abundance: .
j_gene: TRBJ2-7
d_gene: .
v_gene: TRBV14
len: 15
CDR3nt: TGTGCCAGCAGCCAAGAGCTAGGGCGCACCTACGAGCGGTACTTC
CDR3aa: CASSQELGRTYERYF

abundance: once
j_gene: TRBJ2-2
d_gene: .
v_gene: TRBV25-1
len: 18
CDR3nt: TGTGCCAGCAGTGAATATTTCATACGGGGGCATAACACCGGGGAGCTGTTTTTT
CDR3aa: CASSEYFIRGHNTGELFF

abundance: .
j_gene: TRBJ2-7
d_gene: .
v_gene: TRBV10-3
len: 15
CDR3nt: TGTGCCATCGGCGGCTTTGGAGGGAATCCCTACGAGCAGTACTTC
CDR3aa: CAIGGFGGNPYEQYF

abundance: few
j_gene: TRBJ2-7
d_gene: .
v_gene: TRBV29-1
len: 13
CDR3nt: TGCAGCGTTGTATATGGGACCTCCTACGAGCAGTACTTC
CDR3aa: CSVVYGTSYEQYF

abundance: .
j_gene: TRBJ1-4
d_gene: .
v_gene: TRBV7-2
len: 15
CDR3nt: TGTGCCAGCAGCTTAGACCGGGCAACTAATGAAAAACTGTTTTTT
CDR3aa: CASSLDRATNEKLFF

abundance: .
j_gene: TRBJ2-7
d_gene: TRBD2
v_gene: TRBV20-1
len: 13
CDR3nt: TGCAGTGCTAGACCGGGAGGGCCAAACGAGCAGTACTTC
CDR3aa: CSARPGGPNEQYF

abundance: .
j_gene: TRBJ2-1
d_gene: .
v_gene: TRBV6-1
len: 16
CDR3nt: TGTGCCAGCAGTTTCCCGTCAGGTGGAGCTGTAAATGAGCAGTTCTTC
CDR3aa: CASSFPSGGAVNEQFF

abundance: .
j_gene: TRBJ2-5
d_gene: .
v_gene: TRBV20-1
len: 13
CDR3nt: TGCAGTGCCCTACAGGGAGGGCAAGAGACCCAGTACTTC
CDR3aa: CSALQGGQETQYF

abundance: .
j_gene: TRBJ2-1
d_gene: TRBD2
v_gene: TRBV11-2
len: 14
CDR3nt: TGTGCCAGCAGTTTTAATAGCGGGCTTAATGAGCAGTTCTTC
CDR3aa: CASSFNSGLNEQFF

abundance: .
j_gene: TRBJ2-3
d_gene: .
v_gene: TRBV5-1
len: 15
CDR3nt: TGCGCCAGCAGCTTGGTGGCGAGGAGCACAGATACGCAGTATTTT
CDR3aa: CASSLVARSTDTQYF

abundance: many
j_gene: TRBJ2-3
d_gene: .
v_gene: TRBV29-1
len: 9
CDR3nt: TGCAGCGTTGGTGATACGCAGTATTTT
CDR3aa: CSVGDTQYF

abundance: .
j_gene: TRBJ2-5
d_gene: .
v_gene: TRBV7-8
len: 14
CDR3nt: TGTGCCAGCAACGGCCAGAGTTGGGGAGAGACCCAGTACTTC
CDR3aa: CASNGQSWGETQYF

abundance: .
j_gene: TRBJ2-1
d_gene: TRBD2
v_gene: TRBV10-3
len: 17
CDR3nt: TGTGCCATCAGGACCGGACTAGCGGGGGGTAAACACAATGAGCAGTTCTTC
CDR3aa: CAIRTGLAGGKHNEQFF

abundance: .
j_gene: TRBJ2-1
d_gene: TRBD1
v_gene: TRBV20-1
len: 15
CDR3nt: TGCAGTGCTCGCCGCGACAGGGGGGTCTACAATGAGCAGTTCTTC
CDR3aa: CSARRDRGVYNEQFF

abundance: few
j_gene: TRBJ2-4
d_gene: TRBD2
v_gene: TRBV5-1
len: 15
CDR3nt: TGCGCCAGCAGCACCAACGGGGGGGAAGGGAACATTCAGTACTTC
CDR3aa: CASSTNGGEGNIQYF

abundance: .
j_gene: TRBJ1-1
d_gene: .
v_gene: TRBV20-1
len: 16
CDR3nt: TGCAGTGCTAGATTGGACGGGGGACACCCCAACACTGAAGCTTTCTTT
CDR3aa: CSARLDGGHPNTEAFF

abundance: .
j_gene: TRBJ2-1
d_gene: TRBD1
v_gene: TRBV20-1
len: 14
CDR3nt: TGCAGTGCTAAGTCGGACAGGGAATATAGTCAGCAGTTCTTC
CDR3aa: CSAKSDREYSQQFF

abundance: .
j_gene: TRBJ2-4
d_gene: TRBD2
v_gene: TRBV12-3/TRBV12-4
len: 14
CDR3nt: TGTGCCAGCAGGCTTGGCGGGGGTGGATTCATTCAGTACTTC
CDR3aa: CASRLGGGGFIQYF

abundance: few
j_gene: TRBJ2-3
d_gene: .
v_gene: TRBV12-3/TRBV12-4
len: 13
CDR3nt: TGTGCCAGCAGTTTAGCCCCCTACCCTACGCAGTATTTT
CDR3aa: CASSLAPYPTQYF

abundance: .
j_gene: TRBJ1-6
d_gene: TRBD1
v_gene: TRBV3-1
len: 17
CDR3nt: TGTGCCAGCAGCCAAGACACAGGGGCCCTAAATAGTTCACCCCTCCACTTT
CDR3aa: CASSQDTGALNSSPLHF

abundance: .
j_gene: TRBJ2-5
d_gene: .
v_gene: TRBV28
len: 16
CDR3nt: TGTGCCAGCAGTTTACTCGGGACTCGGTACCAAGAGACCCAGTACTTC
CDR3aa: CASSLLGTRYQETQYF

abundance: .
j_gene: TRBJ1-2
d_gene: .
v_gene: TRBV5-1
len: 14
CDR3nt: TGCGCCAGCAGTTTCCACGACGGCCTATATGGCTACACCTTC
CDR3aa: CASSFHDGLYGYTF

abundance: few
j_gene: TRBJ2-1
d_gene: .
v_gene: TRBV7-2
len: 15
CDR3nt: TGTGCCAGCAGCTTTTTAAGCGGGCTCGACAATGAGCAGTTCTTC
CDR3aa: CASSFLSGLDNEQFF

abundance: .
j_gene: TRBJ2-7
d_gene: .
v_gene: TRBV20-1
len: 14
CDR3nt: TGCAGTGTAACCGGGACAACCGCCTCCTACGAGCAGTACTTC
CDR3aa: CSVTGTTASYEQYF

abundance: .
j_gene: TRBJ2-1
d_gene: .
v_gene: TRBV6-6
len: 14
CDR3nt: TGTGCCAGCAGTCCAGCACTAGGCTACAATGAGCAGTTCTTC
CDR3aa: CASSPALGYNEQFF

abundance: few
j_gene: TRBJ2-3
d_gene: .
v_gene: TRBV5-1
len: 17
CDR3nt: TGCGCCAGCAGCTTGGGGGTTGAGCAGGGGTCCACGGATACGCAGTATTTT
CDR3aa: CASSLGVEQGSTDTQYF

abundance: .
j_gene: TRBJ1-5
d_gene: .
v_gene: TRBV20-1
len: 15
CDR3nt: TGCAGTGCGCCCCGCAGGGAGTTTAGCAATCAGCCCCAGCATTTT
CDR3aa: CSAPRREFSNQPQHF

abundance: .
j_gene: TRBJ2-7
d_gene: .
v_gene: TRBV9
len: 14
CDR3nt: TGTGCCAGCAGCGTAGATTGGGCTGGGGTCCTTCAGTACTTC
CDR3aa: CASSVDWAGVLQYF

abundance: .
j_gene: TRBJ2-5
d_gene: .
v_gene: TRBV9
len: 15
CDR3nt: TGTGCCAGCAGCGTAACCGGGACAATCCAAGAGACCCAGTACTTC
CDR3aa: CASSVTGTIQETQYF

abundance: few
j_gene: TRBJ2-3
d_gene: .
v_gene: TRBV7-2
len: 14
CDR3nt: TGTGCCAGCAGCTTAACCGGCCCCGGAGATACGCAGTATTTT
CDR3aa: CASSLTGPGDTQYF

abundance: .
j_gene: TRBJ1-1
d_gene: .
v_gene: TRBV25-1
len: 14
CDR3nt: TGTGCCAGCAGTGACGCTACGGGGAACACTGAAGCTTTCTTT
CDR3aa: CASSDATGNTEAFF

abundance: .
j_gene: TRBJ1-2
d_gene: .
v_gene: TRBV13
len: 14
CDR3nt: TGTGCCAGCAGCTATTCCAACCCTCCCTATGGCTACACCTTC
CDR3aa: CASSYSNPPYGYTF

abundance: .
j_gene: TRBJ2-3
d_gene: .
v_gene: TRBV11-2
len: 16
CDR3nt: TGTGCCAGCAGCCCAGGCCGGGATCGGAGCACAGATGCGCAGTATTTT
CDR3aa: CASSPGRDRSTDAQYF

abundance: .
j_gene: TRBJ2-1
d_gene: TRBD2
v_gene: TRBV7-9
len: 16
CDR3nt: TGTGCCAGCAGCTTAGCTGGACTAGCGGGACCTAAGGGGCAGTTCTTC
CDR3aa: CASSLAGLAGPKGQFF

abundance: .
j_gene: TRBJ2-2
d_gene: .
v_gene: TRBV29-1
len: 12
CDR3nt: TGCAGCGTTCTCCGCGTCACCGGGGAGCTGTTTTTT
CDR3aa: CSVLRVTGELFF

abundance: few
j_gene: TRBJ2-1
d_gene: .
v_gene: TRBV6-2/TRBV6-3
len: 15
CDR3nt: TGTGCCAGCAGGATCGGGGCAGGGAATCAGCTTGAGCAGTTCTTC
CDR3aa: CASRIGAGNQLEQFF

abundance: few
j_gene: TRBJ2-7
d_gene: .
v_gene: TRBV5-1
len: 16
CDR3nt: TGCGCCAGCAGCCCGGAGGTCGGAGGGGGCAAATCTGGGCAGTACTTC
CDR3aa: CASSPEVGGGKSGQYF

abundance: .
j_gene: TRBJ2-1
d_gene: .
v_gene: TRBV7-2
len: 16
CDR3nt: TGTGCCAGCAGCCCCAAAGGCCGGGAACATCTCAATGAGCAGTTCTTC
CDR3aa: CASSPKGREHLNEQFF

abundance: .
j_gene: TRBJ2-3
d_gene: .
v_gene: TRBV11-2
len: 17
CDR3nt: TGTACCAGCAGCTTAGGGAGAGTCGGATACGATGGGGATACGCAGTATTTT
CDR3aa: CTSSLGRVGYDGDTQYF

abundance: .
j_gene: TRBJ2-1
d_gene: TRBD2
v_gene: TRBV7-2
len: 14
CDR3nt: TGTGCCAGCAGCTTCTGGCGGGGGGCCACCGAGCAGTTCTTC
CDR3aa: CASSFWRGATEQFF

abundance: once
j_gene: TRBJ2-3
d_gene: TRBD2
v_gene: TRBV6-6
len: 16
CDR3nt: TGTGCCAGCAGCCCCCAGCGGGGGGGCCTCACAGATACGCAGTATTTT
CDR3aa: CASSPQRGGLTDTQYF

abundance: .
j_gene: TRBJ2-5
d_gene: .
v_gene: TRBV6-2/TRBV6-3
len: 11
CDR3nt: TGTGCCAGCGGCAACCACTATAGTCCGTACTTC
CDR3aa: CASGNHYSPYF

abundance: .
j_gene: TRBJ2-2
d_gene: .
v_gene: TRBV20-1
len: 12
CDR3nt: TGCAGTGCCTATGGCGGCACCGGGGAGCTGTTTTTT
CDR3aa: CSAYGGTGELFF

abundance: once
j_gene: TRBJ1-5
d_gene: .
v_gene: TRBV19
len: 14
CDR3nt: TGTGCCAGTATGGCGACGGAACTTAATCAGCCCCAGCATTTT
CDR3aa: CASMATELNQPQHF

abundance: few
j_gene: TRBJ1-1
d_gene: TRBD1
v_gene: TRBV6-5
len: 13
CDR3nt: TGTGCCAGCAGTTCGGGACAGACCACTGAAGCTTTCTTT
CDR3aa: CASSSGQTTEAFF

abundance: once
j_gene: TRBJ1-6
d_gene: .
v_gene: TRBV12-3/TRBV12-4
len: 16
CDR3nt: TGTGCCAGCAGCTTCCTTTTGACTGCGGTCGGTTCACCCCTCCACTTT
CDR3aa: CASSFLLTAVGSPLHF

abundance: .
j_gene: TRBJ1-5
d_gene: TRBD1
v_gene: TRBV20-1
len: 15
CDR3nt: TGCAGTGCTTATAAACCGGGACAGGAAAATCAGCCCCAGCATTTT
CDR3aa: CSAYKPGQENQPQHF

abundance: .
j_gene: TRBJ2-1
d_gene: .
v_gene: TRBV20-1
len: 11
CDR3nt: TGCAGGGCTAGTCCGGGGGATGAGCAGTTCTTC
CDR3aa: CRASPGDEQFF